The entry below describes one T cell receptor (beta chain). CDR3 length equals 18 residues. V shed 1 base and J 2 bases; nucleotides not matched to a gene: 12. Germline-derived CDR1 and CDR2 are SQVTM and ANQGSEA. TCRdb itself ran the PCR reads through MiXCR, one entry per CDR3 protein. The sample records just over 95,000 distinct CDR3 sequences, 20% to 30% being singletons. The entry originates in a study of molecular identifiers for immune sequencing clone quantification. This TCR was recovered from a human donor in good health. Some libraries in this study had Jurkat cell RNA spiked in. The chain carries TRBV29-1 and TRBJ2-7; 12 bases are a match to TRBD2. Sequences were obtained from naive CD8+ T cells from blood, with Jurkat cell RNA spiked in. The subset denotes: FACS-sorted CD8+CD4-CCR7+CD45RA+ naive T cells. CDR3 residues: CSVEGWRTSGTCTYEQYF. CDR3 nucleotide sequence: TGCAGCGTTGAAGGTTGGCGGACTAGCGGGACGTGTACCTACGAGCAGTACTTC.